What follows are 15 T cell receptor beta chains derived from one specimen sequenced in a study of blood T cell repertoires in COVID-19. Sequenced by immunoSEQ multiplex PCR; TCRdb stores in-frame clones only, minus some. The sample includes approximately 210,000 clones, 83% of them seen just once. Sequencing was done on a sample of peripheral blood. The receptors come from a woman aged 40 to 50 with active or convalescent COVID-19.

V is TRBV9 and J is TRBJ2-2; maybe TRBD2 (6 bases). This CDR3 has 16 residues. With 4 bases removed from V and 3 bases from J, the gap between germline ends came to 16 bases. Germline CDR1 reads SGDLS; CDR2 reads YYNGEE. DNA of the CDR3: TGTGCCAGCAGCTCCCGAGTAGCGGAGTACACCGGGGAGCTGTTTTTT. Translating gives CASSSRVAEYTGELFF.

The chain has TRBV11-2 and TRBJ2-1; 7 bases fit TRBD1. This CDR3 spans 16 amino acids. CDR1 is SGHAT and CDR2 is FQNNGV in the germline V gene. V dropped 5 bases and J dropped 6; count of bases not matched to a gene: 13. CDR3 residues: CASSPRQGTIINEQFF. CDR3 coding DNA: TGTGCCAGCAGCCCCCGACAGGGTACGATAATCAATGAGCAGTTCTTC.

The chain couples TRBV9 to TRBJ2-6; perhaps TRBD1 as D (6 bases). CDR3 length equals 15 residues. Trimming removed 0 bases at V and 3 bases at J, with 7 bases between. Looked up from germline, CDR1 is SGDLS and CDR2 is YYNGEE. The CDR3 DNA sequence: TGTGCCAGCAGCGTAGGGGGGCTTGGGGCCAACGTCCTGACTTTC. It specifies CASSVGGLGANVLTF.

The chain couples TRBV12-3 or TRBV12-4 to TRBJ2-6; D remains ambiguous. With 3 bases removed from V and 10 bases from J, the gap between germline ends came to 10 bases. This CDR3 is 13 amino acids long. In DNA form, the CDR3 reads TGTGCCAGCAGTTTTTACAGCCTGAACGTCCTGACTTTC. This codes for CASSFYSLNVLTF.

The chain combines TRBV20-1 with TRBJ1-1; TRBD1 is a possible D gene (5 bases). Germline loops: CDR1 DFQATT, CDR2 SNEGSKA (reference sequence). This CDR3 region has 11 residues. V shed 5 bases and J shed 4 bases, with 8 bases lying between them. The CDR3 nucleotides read TGCAGTGCTGCCCAGGGCACTGAAGCTTTCTTT. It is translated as CSAAQGTEAFF.

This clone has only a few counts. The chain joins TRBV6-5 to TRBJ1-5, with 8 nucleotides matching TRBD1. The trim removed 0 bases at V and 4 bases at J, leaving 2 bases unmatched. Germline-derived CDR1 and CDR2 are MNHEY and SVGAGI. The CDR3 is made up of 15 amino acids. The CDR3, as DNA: TGTGCCAGCAGTTACTCCGGGACAGGTAATCAGCCCCAGCATTTT. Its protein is CASSYSGTGNQPQHF.

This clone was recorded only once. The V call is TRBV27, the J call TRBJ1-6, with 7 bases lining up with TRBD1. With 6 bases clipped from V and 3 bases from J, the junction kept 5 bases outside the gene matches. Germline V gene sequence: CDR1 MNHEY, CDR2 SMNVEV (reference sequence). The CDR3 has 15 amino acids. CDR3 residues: CASSNGQDYNSPLHF. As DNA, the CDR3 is TGTGCCAGCAGCAACGGACAGGACTATAATTCACCCCTCCACTTT.

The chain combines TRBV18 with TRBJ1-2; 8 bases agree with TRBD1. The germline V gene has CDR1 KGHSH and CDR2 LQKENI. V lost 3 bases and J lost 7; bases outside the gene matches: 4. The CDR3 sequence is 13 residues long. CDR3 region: CASSPGQGGGYTF. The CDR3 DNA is TGTGCCAGCTCACCCGGACAGGGTGGTGGCTACACCTTC.

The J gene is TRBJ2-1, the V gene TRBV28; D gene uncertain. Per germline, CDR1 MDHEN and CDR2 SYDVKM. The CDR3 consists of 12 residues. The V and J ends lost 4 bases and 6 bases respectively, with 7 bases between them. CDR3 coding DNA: TGTGCCAGCAGTTCCTCTATCAATGAGCAGTTCTTC. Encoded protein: CASSSSINEQFF.

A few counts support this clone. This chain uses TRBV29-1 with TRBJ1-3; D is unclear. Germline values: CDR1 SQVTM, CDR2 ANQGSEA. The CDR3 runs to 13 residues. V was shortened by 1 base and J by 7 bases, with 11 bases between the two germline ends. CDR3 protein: CSVEGRVSNTIYF. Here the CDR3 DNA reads TGCAGCGTTGAAGGGAGGGTGTCGAACACCATATATTTT.

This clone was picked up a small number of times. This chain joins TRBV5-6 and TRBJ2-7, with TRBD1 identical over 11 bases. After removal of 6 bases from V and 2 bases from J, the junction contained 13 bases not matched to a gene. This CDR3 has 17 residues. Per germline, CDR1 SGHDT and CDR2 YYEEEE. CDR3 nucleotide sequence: TGTGCCAGCAACCGGGACAGGGGGGTTCATACCCCCTACGAGCAGTACTTC. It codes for CASNRDRGVHTPYEQYF.

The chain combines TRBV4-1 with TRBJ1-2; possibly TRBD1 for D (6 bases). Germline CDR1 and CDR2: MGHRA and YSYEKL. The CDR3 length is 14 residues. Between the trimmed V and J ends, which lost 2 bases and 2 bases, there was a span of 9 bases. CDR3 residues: CASSQYTGNYGYTF. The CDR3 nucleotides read TGCGCCAGCAGCCAATATACAGGGAACTATGGCTACACCTTC.

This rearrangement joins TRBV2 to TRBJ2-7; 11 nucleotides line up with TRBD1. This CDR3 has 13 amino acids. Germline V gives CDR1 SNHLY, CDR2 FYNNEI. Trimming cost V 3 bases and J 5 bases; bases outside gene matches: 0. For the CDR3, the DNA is TGTGCCAGCAGTGAGGGACAGGGGGACGAGCAGTACTTC. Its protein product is CASSEGQGDEQYF.

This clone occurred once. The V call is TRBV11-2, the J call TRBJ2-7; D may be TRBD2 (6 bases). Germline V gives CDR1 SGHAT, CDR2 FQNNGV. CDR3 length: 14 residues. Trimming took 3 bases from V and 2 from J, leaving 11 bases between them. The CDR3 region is CASSLGDSAYEQYF. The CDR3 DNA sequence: TGTGCCAGCAGCTTGGGGGACTCCGCCTACGAGCAGTACTTC.

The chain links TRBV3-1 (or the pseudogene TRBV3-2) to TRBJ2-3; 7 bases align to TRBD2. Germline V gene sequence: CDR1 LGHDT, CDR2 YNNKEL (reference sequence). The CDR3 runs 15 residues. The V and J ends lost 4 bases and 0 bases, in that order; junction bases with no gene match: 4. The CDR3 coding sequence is TGTGCCAGCAGCCCTTGGGGGGGGAGCACAGATACGCAGTATTTT. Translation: CASSPWGGSTDTQYF.